The entry below describes one T cell receptor (beta chain). Its antigen is currently unknown. Amplified TCR beta CDR3 regions came from RNA transcripts. Using the HTBI primer set, a first-round RT-PCR was run on the TCR CDR3. In TCRdb, the multiplex PCR reads were re-called with MiXCR into one record per CDR3 protein. This table holds 340,000 or so distinct CDR3 sequences, 15% to 20% found once. Stability of Graves' hyperthyroidism was defined as absent ophthalmopathy progression within 18 months. Diagnosis of hyperthyroidism was new in patients aged 18 to 65, and its duration was under 2 months. The data originate from a study of T cells in Graves' hyperthyroidism and ophthalmopathy. Whole-study results and caveats: Blood also held most thyroid clonotypes expanded beyond 0.001.

The TCR sequence derives from a woman aged 50 to 60 with Graves' hyperthyroidism. Sequenced material: blood.

The CDR3 spells CASSEGAGLVQFF. In nucleotides, the CDR3 is TGTGCCAGCAGTGAAGGAGCGGGACTAGTTCAATTCTTC. The V gene is TRBV6-1, the J gene TRBJ2-1; 8 nucleotides align to TRBD2. CDR3 length: 13 residues. Germline V gene sequence: CDR1 MNHNS, CDR2 SASEGT. The J segment lost 16 bases and the V segment lost 1 base, leaving 9 bases of the junction unmatched.